The rows below give T cell receptor beta chains drawn from one sample of a study of blood T cell repertoires in COVID-19. Profiled with immunoSEQ multiplex PCR; TCRdb holds only in-frame clones, not every one. Here the sample spans 40,000 to 50,000 clones, approximately 85% being singletons. Sequencing was done on a sample of peripheral blood. These receptors all stem from a middle-aged man with active or convalescent COVID-19. The CDR3 runs from the conserved cysteine through the conserved F or W. D genes are given only for firm matches. The listing skips clone size in some rows; elsewhere it reads once, few, many or a size class.

d_gene: .
j_gene: TRBJ1-1
abundance: once
v_gene: TRBV7-3
CDR3nt: TGTGCCAGCAGCTTAGGCATGAACACTGAAGCTTTCTTT
CDR3aa: CASSLGMNTEAFF

d_gene: .
j_gene: TRBJ1-5
abundance: .
v_gene: TRBV6-2/TRBV6-3
CDR3nt: TGTGCCAGCAGTTACTCGACAGTTAGCAATCAGCCCCAGCATTTT
CDR3aa: CASSYSTVSNQPQHF

d_gene: .
j_gene: TRBJ1-2
abundance: .
v_gene: TRBV7-2
CDR3nt: TGTGCCAGCAGCGGTACGGTATGGTATGGCTACACCTTC
CDR3aa: CASSGTVWYGYTF

d_gene: .
j_gene: TRBJ1-4
abundance: .
v_gene: TRBV6-2/TRBV6-3
CDR3nt: TGTGCCAGCAGTCTCGAAGGGGAGGATGAAAAACTGTTTTTT
CDR3aa: CASSLEGEDEKLFF

d_gene: .
j_gene: TRBJ2-3
abundance: .
v_gene: TRBV4-3
CDR3nt: TGCGCCAGCAGCCAAGACCGGTTGGGGGCTTTCCTCACAGATACGCAGTATTTT
CDR3aa: CASSQDRLGAFLTDTQYF

d_gene: .
j_gene: TRBJ1-5
abundance: once
v_gene: TRBV10-2
CDR3nt: TGCGCCAGCAGTCAAGCTCAAAATCAGCCCCAGCATTTT
CDR3aa: CASSQAQNQPQHF

d_gene: .
j_gene: TRBJ2-7
abundance: .
v_gene: TRBV2
CDR3nt: TGTGCCAGCAGAGCTACCTACCTAACCTACGAGCAGTACTTC
CDR3aa: CASRATYLTYEQYF

d_gene: .
j_gene: TRBJ1-2
abundance: .
v_gene: TRBV7-9
CDR3nt: TGTGCCAGCAGCCCCGCAGGGTATGGTGGCTACACCTTC
CDR3aa: CASSPAGYGGYTF

d_gene: TRBD2
j_gene: TRBJ2-7
abundance: .
v_gene: TRBV11-2
CDR3nt: TGTGCCAGCAGCCCCTCGGGGGGACGGGAGCAGTACTTC
CDR3aa: CASSPSGGREQYF

d_gene: .
j_gene: TRBJ1-1
abundance: .
v_gene: TRBV4-3
CDR3nt: TGCGCCAGCAGCCACCTGGGAGGCTACGACACTGAAGCTTTCTTT
CDR3aa: CASSHLGGYDTEAFF

d_gene: TRBD1
j_gene: TRBJ2-5
abundance: .
v_gene: TRBV7-3
CDR3nt: TGTGCCAGCAGCTTAACAAAGGGGGCGGGACAGGAGGAGACCCAGTACTTC
CDR3aa: CASSLTKGAGQEETQYF

d_gene: TRBD1
j_gene: TRBJ1-5
abundance: few
v_gene: TRBV4-1
CDR3nt: TGCGCCAGCAGCCAGCAAGATTGGGTAGGACAGGGAAGTGTACAGCCCCAGCATTTT
CDR3aa: CASSQQDWVGQGSVQPQHF

d_gene: .
j_gene: TRBJ1-1
abundance: .
v_gene: TRBV11-1
CDR3nt: TGTGCCAGCAGCTTATCCGGGGACACTGAAGCTTTCTTT
CDR3aa: CASSLSGDTEAFF

d_gene: .
j_gene: TRBJ2-6
abundance: .
v_gene: TRBV7-9
CDR3nt: TGTGCCAGCAGCTCAAGAGTCTCTGGGGCCAACGTCCTGACTTTC
CDR3aa: CASSSRVSGANVLTF

d_gene: TRBD1
j_gene: TRBJ1-5
abundance: .
v_gene: TRBV30
CDR3nt: TGTGCCTGGAGCGATAAACAGGGGTCCCCCAATCAGCCCCAGCATTTT
CDR3aa: CAWSDKQGSPNQPQHF

d_gene: .
j_gene: TRBJ1-5
abundance: .
v_gene: TRBV6-1
CDR3nt: TGTGCCAGCAGTGAAGCCCAGGATCAGCCCCAGCATTTT
CDR3aa: CASSEAQDQPQHF

d_gene: .
j_gene: TRBJ2-3
abundance: .
v_gene: TRBV5-1
CDR3nt: TGCGCCAGCAGACGAGGGAGTTTCACAGATACGCAGTATTTT
CDR3aa: CASRRGSFTDTQYF

d_gene: .
j_gene: TRBJ2-2
abundance: .
v_gene: TRBV9
CDR3nt: TGTGCCAGCAGCGTCGGCACCGGGGAGCTGTTTTTT
CDR3aa: CASSVGTGELFF

d_gene: TRBD1
j_gene: TRBJ1-5
abundance: .
v_gene: TRBV7-2
CDR3nt: TGTGCCAGCAGCCCTCAGACAGGGGGTTATCAGCCCCAGCATTTT
CDR3aa: CASSPQTGGYQPQHF

d_gene: TRBD2
j_gene: TRBJ2-1
abundance: .
v_gene: TRBV11-3
CDR3nt: TGTGCCAGCAGCCACCCCTGGCTAGCGGGGGCCTACAATGAGCAGTTCTTC
CDR3aa: CASSHPWLAGAYNEQFF

d_gene: .
j_gene: TRBJ1-1
abundance: once
v_gene: TRBV10-3
CDR3nt: TGTGCCATCAGGATACAGGGCTTAAATGAAGCTTTCTTT
CDR3aa: CAIRIQGLNEAFF

d_gene: .
j_gene: TRBJ1-1
abundance: few
v_gene: TRBV2
CDR3nt: TGTGCCAGCAGTGGGGAGTCGGTTTGGAACACTGAAGCTTTCTTT
CDR3aa: CASSGESVWNTEAFF

d_gene: TRBD2
j_gene: TRBJ2-7
abundance: .
v_gene: TRBV20-1
CDR3nt: TGCAGTGCTAGTTCAACTAGCGGTTCCTACGAGCAGTACTTC
CDR3aa: CSASSTSGSYEQYF

d_gene: .
j_gene: TRBJ1-5
abundance: .
v_gene: TRBV5-1
CDR3nt: TGCGCCAGCAGCGACACGGGGGGTTCCCAGCCCCAGCATTTT
CDR3aa: CASSDTGGSQPQHF

d_gene: TRBD1
j_gene: TRBJ2-7
abundance: once
v_gene: TRBV11-3
CDR3nt: TGTGCCAGCAGCTCCAGCTGGACAGGGGTGTTCAACGAGCAGTACTTC
CDR3aa: CASSSSWTGVFNEQYF

d_gene: .
j_gene: TRBJ1-2
abundance: few
v_gene: TRBV24-1
CDR3nt: TGTGCCACCAGTACCCCGGGACTGTTTTGGGGCTACACCTTC
CDR3aa: CATSTPGLFWGYTF

d_gene: TRBD1
j_gene: TRBJ2-7
abundance: .
v_gene: TRBV5-1
CDR3nt: TGCGCCAGCAGCCGGTTCACCGGGACAGACTCTGCCTACGAGCAGTACTTC
CDR3aa: CASSRFTGTDSAYEQYF

d_gene: .
j_gene: TRBJ2-1
abundance: .
v_gene: TRBV6-6
CDR3nt: TGTGCCAGCAGTACCTCCGCAGGCGCTCTCTACAATGAGCAGTTCTTC
CDR3aa: CASSTSAGALYNEQFF

d_gene: .
j_gene: TRBJ2-2
abundance: .
v_gene: TRBV24-1
CDR3nt: TGTGCCACCAGTGACCTAGACAGTGCGCTGACCGGGGAGCTGTTTTTT
CDR3aa: CATSDLDSALTGELFF

d_gene: TRBD1
j_gene: TRBJ1-6
abundance: .
v_gene: TRBV30
CDR3nt: TGTGCCTGGAACCGCCTCGGGACAGGGCAAGATTCACCCCTCCACTTT
CDR3aa: CAWNRLGTGQDSPLHF

d_gene: .
j_gene: TRBJ2-5
abundance: .
v_gene: TRBV10-3
CDR3nt: TGTGCCATCAGTGACCAACGGGACACTCAGTACTTC
CDR3aa: CAISDQRDTQYF

d_gene: .
j_gene: TRBJ1-2
abundance: once
v_gene: TRBV3-1/TRBV3-2
CDR3nt: TGTGCCAGCAGCCAAGGGTACAGGTCCCACTATGGCTACACCTTC
CDR3aa: CASSQGYRSHYGYTF

d_gene: .
j_gene: TRBJ1-2
abundance: .
v_gene: TRBV29-1
CDR3nt: TGCAGCGTTGAACAACAGGGCCCAGGGGGCTACACCTTC
CDR3aa: CSVEQQGPGGYTF

d_gene: .
j_gene: TRBJ2-5
abundance: .
v_gene: TRBV24-1
CDR3nt: TGTGCCACCAGTGATTCGGCCAGGGAAGAGACCCAGTACTTC
CDR3aa: CATSDSAREETQYF

d_gene: TRBD2
j_gene: TRBJ2-2
abundance: .
v_gene: TRBV7-2
CDR3nt: TGTGCCAGCAGCTTAGTTTCAGCGGGGGTTAACACCGGGGAGCTGTTTTTT
CDR3aa: CASSLVSAGVNTGELFF

d_gene: TRBD2
j_gene: TRBJ2-1
abundance: .
v_gene: TRBV7-9
CDR3nt: TGTGCCAGCAGCTTAGAAACCCGACTAGCGAGTGGCAATGAGCAGTTCTTC
CDR3aa: CASSLETRLASGNEQFF

d_gene: TRBD2
j_gene: TRBJ2-2
abundance: .
v_gene: TRBV10-1
CDR3nt: TGCGCCAGCAGTAGGACTAGCGGGGCCGGGGAGCTGTTTTTT
CDR3aa: CASSRTSGAGELFF

d_gene: .
j_gene: TRBJ1-1
abundance: .
v_gene: TRBV2
CDR3nt: TGTGCCAGCAGTGAGGACAGCGGAATTCCGGGCACTGAAGCTTTCTTT
CDR3aa: CASSEDSGIPGTEAFF

d_gene: .
j_gene: TRBJ2-3
abundance: .
v_gene: TRBV29-1
CDR3nt: TGCAGCGTTGAACGGGACACAGATACGCAGTATTTT
CDR3aa: CSVERDTDTQYF

d_gene: TRBD1
j_gene: TRBJ2-3
abundance: .
v_gene: TRBV5-6
CDR3nt: TGTGCCAGCAGCTGGGACAGGGGAGATACGCAGTATTTT
CDR3aa: CASSWDRGDTQYF

d_gene: .
j_gene: TRBJ2-1
abundance: .
v_gene: TRBV6-5
CDR3nt: TGTGCCAGCAGTTCGTCGCTAGGGGGTGAGCAGTTCTTC
CDR3aa: CASSSSLGGEQFF

d_gene: .
j_gene: TRBJ2-5
abundance: .
v_gene: TRBV4-1
CDR3nt: TGCGCCAGCAGCCAAGACGGGACAAGACAAGAGACCCAGTACTTC
CDR3aa: CASSQDGTRQETQYF

d_gene: TRBD2
j_gene: TRBJ2-7
abundance: .
v_gene: TRBV19
CDR3nt: TGTGCCAGTAGCGCCTCGGGGGGTTACGAGCAGTACTTC
CDR3aa: CASSASGGYEQYF

d_gene: .
j_gene: TRBJ1-2
abundance: .
v_gene: TRBV5-1
CDR3nt: TGCGCCAGCAGCTTGGAACTTAGAAGTATTAACTATGGCTACACCTTC
CDR3aa: CASSLELRSINYGYTF

d_gene: .
j_gene: TRBJ1-3
abundance: .
v_gene: TRBV5-1
CDR3nt: TGCGCCAGCAGCTTGGTAGGGGACTCTGGAAACACCATATATTTT
CDR3aa: CASSLVGDSGNTIYF

d_gene: .
j_gene: TRBJ1-1
abundance: .
v_gene: TRBV5-6
CDR3nt: TGTGCCAGCAGCTTGGCGCGGGGTTTGGCCACTGAAGCTTTCTTT
CDR3aa: CASSLARGLATEAFF

d_gene: TRBD1
j_gene: TRBJ1-1
abundance: .
v_gene: TRBV5-6
CDR3nt: TGTGCCAGCAGCCCCGGTTCAGGGGGCGCCCCGGGCACTGAAGCTTTCTTT
CDR3aa: CASSPGSGGAPGTEAFF

d_gene: .
j_gene: TRBJ1-2
abundance: .
v_gene: TRBV3-1/TRBV3-2
CDR3nt: TGTGCCAGCAGCCCCCGACAGGCTAACTATGGCTACACCTTC
CDR3aa: CASSPRQANYGYTF

d_gene: .
j_gene: TRBJ1-1
abundance: .
v_gene: TRBV6-6
CDR3nt: TGTGCCAGCAGTTACTTACAGGGCGACGCTTTCTTT
CDR3aa: CASSYLQGDAFF

d_gene: .
j_gene: TRBJ2-2
abundance: few
v_gene: TRBV27
CDR3nt: TGTGCCAGCAGTTGGGGGGTCTCCGGGGAGCTGTTTTTT
CDR3aa: CASSWGVSGELFF

d_gene: TRBD2
j_gene: TRBJ2-5
abundance: few
v_gene: TRBV19
CDR3nt: TGTGCCAGTAGTATAGATGGGAGGGACGCGGCCCAGTACTTC
CDR3aa: CASSIDGRDAAQYF

d_gene: TRBD1
j_gene: TRBJ1-6
abundance: once
v_gene: TRBV19
CDR3nt: TGTGCCAGTAGTAGGGGACAGGGGCGGAATTCACCCCTCCACTTT
CDR3aa: CASSRGQGRNSPLHF

d_gene: .
j_gene: TRBJ1-1
abundance: once
v_gene: TRBV6-7
CDR3nt: TGTGCCAGCAGTTACCCCCCGGACAGACTGAACACTGAAGCTTTCTTT
CDR3aa: CASSYPPDRLNTEAFF

d_gene: .
j_gene: TRBJ2-2
abundance: .
v_gene: TRBV21-1
CDR3nt: TGTGCCAGCAGCAAAGTGCAGACCAGGGCCGGGGAGCTGTTTTTT
CDR3aa: CASSKVQTRAGELFF

d_gene: TRBD1
j_gene: TRBJ1-5
abundance: .
v_gene: TRBV6-1
CDR3nt: TGTGCCAGCAGTGAGACACAAGGGGGCCTGCCCCAGCATTTT
CDR3aa: CASSETQGGLPQHF

d_gene: .
j_gene: TRBJ1-2
abundance: .
v_gene: TRBV5-6
CDR3nt: TGTGCCAGCAGCTTCCTTAGACAGCCGGGCTACACCTTC
CDR3aa: CASSFLRQPGYTF

d_gene: .
j_gene: TRBJ2-3
abundance: .
v_gene: TRBV21-1
CDR3nt: TGTGCCAGCAGCTATTTAGGAACTAGCGGGAGGGGTGCTAGCACAGATACGCAGTATTTT
CDR3aa: CASSYLGTSGRGASTDTQYF

d_gene: TRBD1
j_gene: TRBJ1-2
abundance: .
v_gene: TRBV5-3
CDR3nt: TGTGCCAGAAGCTTAACCCGACAGGGTGGATGGGGCTACACCTTC
CDR3aa: CARSLTRQGGWGYTF

d_gene: .
j_gene: TRBJ2-7
abundance: .
v_gene: TRBV2
CDR3nt: TGTGCCAGCAAAGAGGAGGGCGTCTCCTACGAGCAGTACTTC
CDR3aa: CASKEEGVSYEQYF

d_gene: .
j_gene: TRBJ1-2
abundance: .
v_gene: TRBV11-2
CDR3nt: TGTGCCAGCAGAGGGGAAGGGGTTAAAGGCTACACCTTC
CDR3aa: CASRGEGVKGYTF